The TCR beta chain under discussion was sequenced for a study of beta chain features in type 1 diabetes. On the study more broadly: Cell yields, age and gender were similar between patients and healthy donors.

This clone has more than one count but fewer than ten. Its antigen is not identified. Isolated RNA was reverse transcribed in full, so expressed TCRB transcripts were sequenced. Sequenced by immunoSEQ multiplex PCR; TCRdb stores in-frame clones only, minus some. The sample lists around 280,000 clones, roughly 15% occurring once. The germline CDR1 and CDR2 sequences are LGHNA and YNFKEQ. The junction had 7 bases not matched to a gene; V was cut back by 0 bases and J by 4 bases. The CDR3 runs 16 residues. Whole-study findings and limits: Cells with high TCR expression could be over-represented by cDNA sequencing. Amplification by PCR could prefer shorter templates, with the same effect in patients and controls. Significant though moderate, a shortening of TCRB CDR3s appeared in all four CD4+ subsets of Type 1 diabetes patients.

This receptor was taken from a man aged 18 to 29 with type 1 diabetes. V gene TRBV4-2 combines with J gene TRBJ2-5; 8 positions agree with TRBD1. The specimen was naive CD4+ T cells from blood. CDR3 bases: TGTGCCAGCAGCCAAGATTACACAGGGGGGTCAGAGACCCAGTACTTC. It specifies CASSQDYTGGSETQYF.